This passage covers 11 T cell receptor beta chains from one sample sequenced in a study of cytomegalovirus exposure and HLA in healthy donors. A multiplex PCR was run with 60 Vbeta primers and 13 Jbeta primers. The protocol was immunoSEQ multiplex PCR, while the TCRdb copy is restricted to in-frame clones and leaves out a portion. In the table there are 90,000 to 110,000 clones, around 80% of which are singletons. Sequencing used PBMCs. Receptors originate from a man aged 40-55 years in good health and CMV-seropositive.

The chain joins TRBV10-1 to TRBJ2-1, with 7 bases fitting TRBD2. Germline trimming cut 2 bases from V and 9 bases from J; bases unmatched to any gene: 4. Germline assignment: CDR1 WNHNN and CDR2 SYGVQD (reference sequence). CDR3 length equals 13 residues. The CDR3 region is CASSESGAPEQFF. CDR3 DNA: TGCGCCAGCAGTGAGAGCGGGGCGCCTGAGCAGTTCTTC.

Only one count was recorded for this clone. The chain employs TRBV7-8 and TRBJ2-7; D possibly corresponds to TRBD1 (6 bases). The CDR3 is 12 residues long. Trimming took 9 bases from V and 5 from J, leaving 14 bases between them. Per germline, CDR1 SGHVS and CDR2 FQNEAQ. This CDR3 is CASSGVADEQYF. The CDR3 nucleotides are TGTGCCAGTTCAGGGGTTGCTGACGAGCAGTACTTC.

Comment on this clone: One end of the junction varies from germline; a read error may be responsible. The chain uses TRBV7-2 and TRBJ2-6; 7 bases match TRBD1. Germline V lookup: CDR1 SGHTA, CDR2 FQGNSA. The CDR3 spans 18 residues. The CDR3 coding sequence is TGTGCCAGCAGCACTAAGACCAACAGGGGCTCTGGGGCCAACGGCCTGACTTTC. It specifies CASSTKTNRGSGANGLTF.

This sequence joins TRBV28 and TRBJ2-1; D unresolved. Germline V gene lookup returns CDR1 MDHEN and CDR2 SYDVKM. The germline V and J ends were trimmed by 5 bases and 5 bases, with 4 bases remaining between them. The CDR3 covers 11 residues. The CDR3 bases are TGTGCCAGCAGTCTTAACAATGAGCAGTTCTTC. The encoded protein is CASSLNNEQFF.

CDR3 region: CAWRKGGRDGYTF. CDR3 sequence (DNA): TGTGCCTGGAGGAAAGGGGGAAGGGATGGCTACACCTTC. V is TRBV30 and J is TRBJ1-2; a possible D gene is TRBD1 (6 bases). The CDR3 runs 13 residues. The ends were cut back, 3 bases at V and 6 bases at J, with 14 bases in the middle. Germline CDR1 is GTSNPN and CDR2 is SVGIG (reference sequence). The full variable domain, rest sourced from reference TRBV30 and TRBJ1-2, is SQTIHQWPATLVQPVGSPLSLECTVEGTSNPNLYWYRQAAGRGLQLLFYSVGIGQISSEVPQNLSASRPQDRQFILSSKKLLLSDSGFYLCAWRKGGRDGYTFGSGTRLTVV.

This chain joins TRBV7-9 and TRBJ2-7; 9 bases agree with TRBD2. Germline CDR1 SEHNR, CDR2 FQNEAQ (reference sequence). J was trimmed by 5 bases and V by 0 bases; bases with no gene match: 8. This CDR3 spans 16 amino acids. CDR3: CASSLAGLAGRDEQYF. CDR3 coding DNA: TGTGCCAGCAGCTTAGCTGGGCTAGCGGGGAGGGACGAGCAGTACTTC.

This clone has a single count. This sequence joins TRBV29-1 and TRBJ2-7; unclear D gene. The V gene lost 5 bases and the J gene lost 3 bases, with 8 bases spanning the gap. The germline CDR1 and CDR2 sequences are SQVTM and ANQGSEA. The CDR3 loop spans 11 amino acids. DNA for the CDR3: TGCAGCGTTCAGGCAGACTACGAGCAGTACTTC. Protein product: CSVQADYEQYF.

The chain is built from TRBV4-3 and TRBJ2-3; TRBD2 matches 10 bases. Trimming took 4 bases from V and 4 from J; bases not matched to a gene: 2. Germline V gene sequence: CDR1 LGHNA, CDR2 YSLEER. The CDR3 runs to 14 residues. CDR3 nucleotides: TGCGCCAGCAGCCCTAGCGGGAGTGCAGATACGCAGTATTTT. This translates into CASSPSGSADTQYF.

This clone was counted between two and nine times. V usage is TRBV6-6 and J usage is TRBJ1-1; 7 nucleotides line up with TRBD1. The CDR3 is 12 amino acids. The V gene's germline CDR1 is MNHNY and CDR2 SVGAGI (reference sequence). The V segment lost 5 bases and the J segment 9 bases; nucleotides outside the gene matches: 6. CDR3 sequence reads: CASSQSGQKAFF. CDR3 coding DNA: TGTGCCAGCAGTCAGTCGGGACAGAAAGCTTTCTTT.

V and J are TRBV7-9 and TRBJ1-1, with 8 positions matching TRBD1. The CDR3 runs to 16 residues. V gave up 3 bases and J gave up 1 base; unmatched junction bases: 7. Germline V gene sequence: CDR1 SEHNR, CDR2 FQNEAQ (reference sequence). The CDR3 DNA reads as TGTGCCAGCAGCTTCGCAGGGGGCAGCGCGAACACTGAAGCTTTCTTT. It translates to CASSFAGGSANTEAFF. The whole variable domain, filled in from reference TRBV7-9 and TRBJ1-1, reads DTGVSQNPRHKITKRGQNVTFRCDPISEHNRLYWYRQTLGQGPEFLTYFQNEAQLEKSRLLSDRFSAERPKGSFSTLEIQRTEQGDSAMYLCASSFAGGSANTEAFFGQGTRLTVV.

The gene calls are TRBV5-1 and TRBJ2-3; the D gene is possibly TRBD1 (5 bases). V was shortened by 0 bases and J by 4 bases, with 9 bases between the two germline ends. The CDR3 totals 14 residues. Germline assignment: CDR1 SGHRS and CDR2 YFSETQ. The CDR3 coding sequence is TGCGCCAGCAGCTTGGAGGGGCCCCCAGATACGCAGTATTTT. Translated, it gives CASSLEGPPDTQYF.